Included here is one TCR beta chain sequence, with context. Its antigen is still unknown. Central memory, naive, regulatory and stem cell-like memory CD4+ cells were sorted by CD45RO/CCR7/CD25/CD127/CD95/CD27. This sample was taken from a study of beta chain features in type 1 diabetes. The CDR3 has 15 amino acids. V lost 8 bases to trimming and J lost 1 base, with 17 bases between them. Germline-derived CDR1 and CDR2 are SNHLY and FYNNEI. Isolated RNA was reverse transcribed in full, so expressed TCRB transcripts were sequenced. This table comes from immunoSEQ multiplex PCR, and its TCRdb copy is limited to in-frame clones, with some not included. The table has 300,000 or so clones, 13% seen once; the top ten hold approximately 0.016%. Notes on the study in general: Fewer insertions but more deletions were seen at VDJ junctions in type 1 diabetes patients. A moderate, significant TCRB CDR3 shortening appeared in type 1 diabetes across four CD4+ subsets. The influence of HLA type on TCRB rearrangement stayed undetermined.

The gene calls are TRBV2 and TRBJ1-1; maybe TRBD1 (5 bases). The source material was naive CD4+ T cells from blood. The clonotype originates from a woman under 30 with type 1 diabetes. The CDR3 sequence is CASHEMGGSNTEAFF. Here the CDR3 DNA reads TGTGCCAGCCACGAGATGGGGGGATCGAACACTGAAGCTTTCTTT.